These 9 T cell receptor beta chains were all obtained from the same sample, sequenced in a study of shared clonotypes between healthy human individuals. Assay: immunoSEQ multiplex PCR; the TCRdb copy retains only in-frame clones and omits some. Among 170,000 or so clones, about 68% were seen once, and the ten largest hold over 9.5%. Material for sequencing was memory CD4+ T cells sorted from blood. Subset meaning: CD45RA-negative fraction. The receptor source for this set is a man aged 30 to 45 in good health.

V is TRBV23-1 and J is TRBJ1-1, with unresolved D. TRBV23-1 counts as an open reading frame of uncertain function. V was shortened by 0 bases and J by 0 bases, with 11 bases between the two germline ends. CDR3 length: 16 residues. CDR3 coding DNA: TGCGCCAGCAGTCAATCGGGCAGGACCATGAACACTGAAGCTTTCTTT. Translation gives CASSQSGRTMNTEAFF.

This clone was seen ten or more times. The J gene is TRBJ1-2, the V gene TRBV27; tentative D call: TRBD1 (5 bases). In germline, CDR1 is MNHEY, CDR2 SMNVEV (reference sequence). The CDR3 sequence is 13 residues long. V was cut by 3 bases and J by 3 bases, with 8 bases left in between. This CDR3 is CASSLSGYYGYTF. CDR3 in DNA: TGTGCCAGCAGTTTGTCAGGGTACTATGGCTACACCTTC.

This sequence joins TRBV2 and TRBJ2-7; D is unclear. Germline values: CDR1 SNHLY, CDR2 FYNNEI. This CDR3 has 12 residues. V lost 4 bases, J lost 4 bases, and 8 bases lay in between. CDR3 sequence reads: CASSGDIYEQYF. CDR3 bases: TGTGCCAGCAGTGGCGACATATACGAGCAGTACTTC.

The rearrangement links TRBV19 to TRBJ2-1; TRBD2 agrees at 13 bases. The CDR3 has 17 amino acids. Germline values: CDR1 LNHDA, CDR2 SQIVND (reference sequence). After removal of 5 bases from V and 1 base from J, the junction contained 5 bases not matched to a gene. CDR3 in amino acids: CASSSTSGRRSYNEQFF. The DNA for the CDR3 is TGTGCCAGTAGTTCGACTAGCGGGAGGCGGTCCTACAATGAGCAGTTCTTC.

CDR3 loop: CASSVWLYEQYF. The CDR3 nucleotides are TGTGCCAGCAGTGTTTGGTTATACGAGCAGTACTTC. The chain couples TRBV6-1 to TRBJ2-7; D not resolved. V was pared by 4 bases and J by 4 bases, with 8 bases between. From germline, CDR1 is MNHNS and CDR2 SASEGT. The CDR3 has 12 amino acids.

This chain joins TRBV6-1 and TRBJ1-2; D is ambiguous. Trimming left V 2 bases short and J 7 bases short, with 8 bases between. Germline V gene data show CDR1 as MNHNS and CDR2 as SASEGT. CDR3 size: 12 residues. This CDR3 reads CASSEFGVGYTF. The CDR3, as DNA: TGTGCCAGCAGTGAATTCGGCGTTGGCTACACCTTC.

V is TRBV29-1 and J is TRBJ2-4; the D gene is possibly TRBD1 (8 bases). This CDR3 has 20 residues. Germline CDR1 is SQVTM and CDR2 is ANQGSEA. Trimming cost V 8 bases and J 0 bases, with 32 bases left between them. The DNA for the CDR3 is TGCAGCACAAAGGACAGGGAGCGGGATCACATCCCCGTAGCCAAAAACATTCAGTACTTC. Translated, it gives CSTKDRERDHIPVAKNIQYF.

A single count supports this clone. This chain links TRBV5-8 with TRBJ2-1, with D perhaps assigned TRBD1 or TRBD2 (5 bases each). Trimming removed 3 bases from V and 12 bases from J, with 16 bases in between. CDR3 length equals 13 residues. Germline CDR1 reads SGHTS; CDR2 reads YDEGEE. The chain's CDR3 is CASSWGYRGLQFF. CDR3 DNA: TGTGCCAGCAGCTGGGGGTATCGAGGACTGCAGTTCTTC.

The CDR3 region is CASASGTGSWQPQHF. CDR3 coding DNA: TGTGCCAGCGCCTCCGGGACAGGTTCTTGGCAGCCCCAGCATTTT. This chain links TRBV19 with TRBJ1-5; 8 nucleotides agree with TRBD1. CDR3 length: 15 amino acids. Per the germline V gene, CDR1 is LNHDA and CDR2 is SQIVND (reference sequence). The junction had 14 bases not matched to a gene; V was cut back by 9 bases and J by 7 bases.